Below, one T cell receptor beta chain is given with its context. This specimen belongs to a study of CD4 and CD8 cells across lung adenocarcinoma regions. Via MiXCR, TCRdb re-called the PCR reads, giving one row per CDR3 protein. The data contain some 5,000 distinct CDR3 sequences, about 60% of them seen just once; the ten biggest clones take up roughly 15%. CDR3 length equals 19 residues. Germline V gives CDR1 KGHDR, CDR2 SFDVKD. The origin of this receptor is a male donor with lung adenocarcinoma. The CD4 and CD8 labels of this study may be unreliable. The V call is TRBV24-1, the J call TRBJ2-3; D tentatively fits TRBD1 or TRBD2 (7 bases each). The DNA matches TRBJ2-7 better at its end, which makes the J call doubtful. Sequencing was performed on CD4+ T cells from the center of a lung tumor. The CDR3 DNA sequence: TGTGCCACCAGTGACCCCGTGTGGTTCAGGGGGGGGGACCAAGATACGCAGTACTTC. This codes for CATSDPVWFRGGDQDTQYF.